This entry lists 22 T cell receptor beta chains sequenced from one sample in a study of cytomegalovirus exposure and HLA in healthy donors. The study ran its PCR with 60 Vbeta and 13 Jbeta primers. Sequencing was performed with immunoSEQ multiplex PCR; in TCRdb, only in-frame clones are kept and a portion is missing. The sample has some 160,000 clones; 70% to 85% are singletons. The sequenced sample consisted of PBMCs. The source is a woman between 40 and 50 years old in good health and CMV-seronegative.

This chain uses TRBV2 with TRBJ2-1, with TRBD2 matching 8 bases. The CDR3 is 14 residues long. Germline V gene lookup returns CDR1 SNHLY and CDR2 FYNNEI. J gave up 9 bases and V 3 bases, and 7 bases lay outside the gene matches. In DNA, the CDR3 is TGTGCCAGCAGTGACTTCGGGACTAGTCGTGAGCAGTTCTTC. It is translated as CASSDFGTSREQFF. Complete variable domain (other parts from reference TRBV2 and TRBJ2-1): EPEVTQTPSHQVTQMGQEVILRCVPISNHLYFYWYRQILGQKVEFLVSFYNNEISEKSEIFDDQFSVERPDGSNFTLKIRSTKLEDSAMYFCASSDFGTSREQFFGPGTRLTVL.

The chain couples TRBV6-5 to TRBJ2-7; D is possibly TRBD1 (5 bases). The CDR3 covers 16 residues. Trimming removed 2 bases from V and 1 base from J, with 15 bases in between. Looked up from germline, CDR1 is MNHEY and CDR2 is SVGAGI. Here the CDR3 reads CASSYGAALRSYEQYF. The CDR3 DNA reads TGTGCCAGCAGTTACGGGGCCGCCCTTCGGTCCTACGAGCAGTACTTC.

V is TRBV4-2 and J is TRBJ2-7; the match to TRBD2 covers 7 bases. Germline loops: CDR1 LGHNA, CDR2 YNFKEQ. The junction had 4 bases not matched to a gene; V was cut back by 0 bases and J by 5 bases. CDR3 length equals 14 residues. The CDR3 sequence is CASSQDGGDHEQYF. The CDR3 DNA follows: TGTGCCAGCAGCCAAGATGGGGGGGACCACGAGCAGTACTTC.

The chain combines TRBV4-2 with TRBJ2-2; 12 nucleotides agree with TRBD2. After removal of 1 base from V and 5 bases from J, the junction contained 2 bases not matched to a gene. Looked up from germline, CDR1 is LGHNA and CDR2 is YNFKEQ. The length of the CDR3 is 16 residues. Here the CDR3 DNA reads TGTGCCAGCAGCCAAGGGACTAGCGGGACAACCGGGGAGCTGTTTTTT. Protein sequence: CASSQGTSGTTGELFF.

The chain couples TRBV27 to TRBJ1-4; no reliable D call. Germline assignment: CDR1 MNHEY and CDR2 SMNVEV (reference sequence). Trimming stripped 3 bases from V and 8 bases from J, with 10 bases between. CDR3 size: 13 residues. Here the CDR3 reads CASSFNEVEKLFF. CDR3 DNA sequence: TGTGCCAGCAGTTTTAATGAGGTAGAAAAACTGTTTTTT. The full variable domain, rest sourced from reference TRBV27 and TRBJ1-4, is EAQVTQNPRYLITVTGKKLTVTCSQNMNHEYMSWYRQDPGLGLRQIYYSMNVEVTDKGDVPEGYKVSRKEKRNFPLILESPSPNQTSLYFCASSFNEVEKLFFGSGTQLSVL.

The rearrangement links TRBV7-8 to TRBJ1-1, with 11 bases identical to TRBD1. Germline assignment: CDR1 SGHVS and CDR2 FQNEAQ. The CDR3 has 15 residues. V gave up 5 bases and J gave up 8 bases; unmatched junction bases: 10. The DNA of the CDR3 is TGTGCCAGCAGCCCCCGGGACAGGGGGATTGTCGAAGCTTTCTTT. It encodes CASSPRDRGIVEAFF.

The rearrangement links TRBV7-8 to TRBJ2-7, with 7 positions matching TRBD2. The germline V gene has CDR1 SGHVS and CDR2 FQNEAQ. Trimming at V came to 5 bases and at J to 5 bases, leaving 12 bases not matched to a gene. This CDR3 is built from 15 residues. The CDR3 here is CASSPGRTRFNEQYF. CDR3 bases: TGTGCCAGCAGCCCAGGAAGGACTAGGTTCAACGAGCAGTACTTC. Combining the CDR3 with reference TRBV7-8 and TRBJ2-7 gives the whole variable domain GAGVSQSPRYKVAKRGQDVALRCDPISGHVSLFWYQQALGQGPEFLTYFQNEAQLDKSGLPSDRFFAERPEGSVSTLKIQRTQQEDSAVYLCASSPGRTRFNEQYFGPGTRLTVT.

This clone has a handful of counts. The rearrangement uses TRBV11-2 and TRBJ1-2; 10 bases fit TRBD1. The V gene end was trimmed by 3 bases and the J gene end by 4 bases; junction bases not matched to a gene: 8. The CDR3 runs 16 residues. Germline assignment: CDR1 SGHAT and CDR2 FQNNGV. The CDR3 coding sequence is TGTGCCAGCAGCTTCCTCTCCCGGGACAGGGGCTATGGCTACACCTTC. Its translation: CASSFLSRDRGYGYTF. The variable domain in full, completed from reference TRBV11-2 and TRBJ1-2, reads EAGVAQSPRYKIIEKRQSVAFWCNPISGHATLYWYQQILGQGPKLLIQFQNNGVVDDSQLPKDRFSAERLKGVDSTLKIQPAKLEDSAVYLCASSFLSRDRGYGYTFGSGTRLTVV.

The rearrangement joins TRBV5-5 to TRBJ1-6; D remains unclear. The length of the CDR3 is 14 residues. The germline gives CDR1 SGHKS, CDR2 YYEKEE (reference sequence). The V end was cut by 4 bases, the J end by 8 bases, with 13 bases between. CDR3 sequence (DNA): TGTGCCAGCAGCGGCGTAATCGGAGATTCACCCCTCCACTTT. It encodes CASSGVIGDSPLHF. Supplemented by reference TRBV5-5 and TRBJ1-6, the full variable domain reads DAGVTQSPTHLIKTRGQQVTLRCSPISGHKSVSWYQQVLGQGPQFIFQYYEKEERGRGNFPDRFSARQFPNYSSELNVNALLLGDSALYLCASSGVIGDSPLHFGNGTRLTVT.

This chain uses TRBV30 with TRBJ2-7, with 16 bases matching TRBD2. The germline V gene has CDR1 GTSNPN and CDR2 SVGIG (reference sequence). V shed 2 bases, J shed 12 bases, and the junction held 7 bases outside the gene matches. There are 14 residues in the CDR3. CDR3 coding DNA: TGTGCCTGGAGTAAGGGACTAGCGGGGGGGAGTCGGTACTTC. Encoded protein: CAWSKGLAGGSRYF.

This clone appeared a few times. The chain is built from TRBV6-1 and TRBJ1-2, with TRBD1 matching over 8 bases. The V segment lost 8 bases and the J segment 6 bases; nucleotides outside the gene matches: 14. The CDR3 has 15 residues. Germline loops: CDR1 MNHNS, CDR2 SASEGT. CDR3 sequence reads: CASQGARAVRDGYTF. The CDR3 DNA sequence: TGTGCCAGCCAGGGGGCGCGAGCGGTAAGGGATGGCTACACCTTC.

The rearrangement joins TRBV6-5 to TRBJ1-1, with D uncertain. Germline loops: CDR1 MNHEY, CDR2 SVGAGI. This CDR3 contains 14 residues. V was cut by 6 bases and J by 7 bases, with 18 bases left in between. The CDR3 reads CASSRTRGHHEAFF. CDR3 coding DNA: TGTGCCAGCAGCCGAACTCGGGGTCATCATGAAGCTTTCTTT.

The gene calls are TRBV7-9 and TRBJ1-2; the D gene is possibly TRBD1 (5 bases). Germline assignment: CDR1 SEHNR and CDR2 FQNEAQ (reference sequence). Between the trimmed V and J ends, which lost 5 bases and 4 bases, there was a span of 17 bases. The CDR3 is 15 amino acids. The CDR3 bases are TGTGCCAGCAGCCCCGACGGGGGATCTGGCTATGGCTACACCTTC. Encoded protein: CASSPDGGSGYGYTF. Complete variable domain (other parts from reference TRBV7-9 and TRBJ1-2): DTGVSQNPRHKITKRGQNVTFRCDPISEHNRLYWYRQTLGQGPEFLTYFQNEAQLEKSRLLSDRFSAERPKGSFSTLEIQRTEQGDSAMYLCASSPDGGSGYGYTFGSGTRLTVV.

This sequence joins TRBV4-2 and TRBJ2-3; 11 bases agree with TRBD2. The trim removed 2 bases at V and 6 bases at J, leaving 7 bases unmatched. The germline V gene encodes CDR1 LGHNA and CDR2 YNFKEQ. The CDR3 sequence is 16 residues long. CDR3 bases: TGTGCCAGCAGCCAAATAGCGGGGGGGCCAGATGATACGCAGTATTTT. Encoded protein: CASSQIAGGPDDTQYF.

CDR3 residues: CSVPLPGGRMNEQFF. CDR3 nucleotides: TGCAGCGTTCCCCTTCCGGGAGGTCGTATGAATGAGCAGTTCTTC. The rearrangement links TRBV29-1 to TRBJ2-1, with 7 bases fitting TRBD2. With V trimmed by 5 bases and J by 7 bases, 14 bases remained unmatched. The germline V gene has CDR1 SQVTM and CDR2 ANQGSEA. The CDR3 loop spans 15 amino acids.

The CDR3 DNA sequence: TGTGCCACCAGCCGTACGGGACAGAACGAAAAACTGTTTTTT. Translation: CATSRTGQNEKLFF. The J gene is TRBJ1-4, the V gene TRBV15, with 7 bases that match TRBD1. J was trimmed by 8 bases and V by 5 bases; bases with no gene match: 8. Germline CDR1 is LNHNV and CDR2 is YYDKDF (reference sequence). The CDR3 contains 14 residues. Full variable domain (missing parts from reference TRBV15 and TRBJ1-4): DAMVIQNPRYQVTQFGKPVTLSCSQTLNHNVMYWYQQKSSQAPKLLFHYYDKDFNNEADTPDNFQSRRPNTSFCFLDIRSPGLGDTAMYLCATSRTGQNEKLFFGSGTQLSVL.

The chain is built from TRBV9 and TRBJ2-7, with TRBD2 matching over 11 bases. V shed 3 bases and J 4 bases; nucleotides not matched to a gene: 6. This CDR3 has 15 residues. Germline CDR1 reads SGDLS; CDR2 reads YYNGEE. CDR3 bases: TGTGCCAGCAGCGCCGAGACTAGCGGGACTTACGAGCAGTACTTC. This gives the protein CASSAETSGTYEQYF.

The rearrangement uses TRBV14 and TRBJ1-1, with 8 bases lining up with TRBD1. In germline, CDR1 is SGHDN, CDR2 FVKESK. This CDR3 has 17 residues. V was clipped by 0 bases and J by 8 bases; unmatched bases: 14. The DNA for the CDR3 is TGTGCCAGCAGCCAAGATCGAGGAGGCAGGGGGCGTATGGAAGCTTTCTTT. Its translation is CASSQDRGGRGRMEAFF.

The chain carries TRBV21-1 and TRBJ2-1; the DNA was not compared with TRBD2, the D call given in the table. TRBV21-1 is noted as a pseudogene. CDR3 size: 15 residues. CDR3 coding DNA: TGTGCCAGCAGCAAAGGGAGCGGGAGAGTCTATGAGCAGTTCTTC. This translates into CASSKGSGRVYEQFF.

The V and J genes are TRBV2 and TRBJ2-1, with TRBD2 matching 10 bases. Germline CDR1 reads SNHLY; CDR2 reads FYNNEI. The CDR3 runs 15 residues. V was pared by 7 bases and J by 7 bases, with 10 bases of the junction left unmatched. CDR3 DNA sequence: TGTGCCAGCATCTATAGCGGGGGGCCAGGAAATGAGCAGTTCTTC. Translation: CASIYSGGPGNEQFF.

This clone was counted only a few times. CDR3 in amino acids: CASRDDRRNTGELFF. The CDR3 coding sequence is TGTGCCAGCAGAGACGACCGGAGGAACACCGGGGAGCTGTTTTTT. The chain links TRBV6-5 to TRBJ2-2; D gene unclear. V was clipped by 6 bases and J by 1 base, with 12 bases between them. This CDR3 is built from 15 residues. From germline, CDR1 is MNHEY and CDR2 SVGAGI.

The chain couples TRBV7-2 to TRBJ1-2, with D maybe TRBD1 (5 bases). CDR1 SGHTA and CDR2 FQGNSA come from the germline V gene. CDR3 size: 13 residues. The V end lost 4 bases, the J end lost 5 bases, and 11 bases lay between the germline ends. CDR3 sequence (DNA): TGTGCCAGCAGCTATGGGGGGAGATATGGCTACACCTTC. This encodes CASSYGGRYGYTF.